This TCR beta chain originates from a study of blood T cell repertoires in COVID-19. The CDR3 has 18 amino acids. In the original analysis: Estimated nucleated cell counts came from reference gene primer amplification. Clones were read by immunoSEQ multiplex PCR, and TCRdb kept only the in-frame ones, dropping some. For V, J and clone size, that table is used; D and trimming come from the DNA. The sample consists of a few hundred thousand clones, around 85% of them appearing once. The sequence came from a woman aged 70-85 years with COVID-19, enrolled during active disease. The rearrangement links TRBV21-1 to TRBJ2-7; the table calls TRBD2, which could not be checked here. TRBV21-1 has pseudogene status. The sample taken for sequencing was peripheral blood. The CDR3 DNA is TGTGCCAGCAGCAAAGAGAATCGGCGAGTGGGAGGGAACTACGAGCAGTACTTC. Protein: CASSKENRRVGGNYEQYF.